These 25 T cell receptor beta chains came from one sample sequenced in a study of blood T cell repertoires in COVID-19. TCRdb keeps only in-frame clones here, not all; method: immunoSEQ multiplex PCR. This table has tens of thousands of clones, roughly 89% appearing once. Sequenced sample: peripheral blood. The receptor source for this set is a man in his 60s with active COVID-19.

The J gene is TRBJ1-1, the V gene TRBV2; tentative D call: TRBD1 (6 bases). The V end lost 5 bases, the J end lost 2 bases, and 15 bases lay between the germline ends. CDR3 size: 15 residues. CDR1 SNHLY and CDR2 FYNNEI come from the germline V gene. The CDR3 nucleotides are TGTGCCAGCAGTCCACCCTACAGGGCCAACACTGAAGCTTTCTTT. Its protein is CASSPPYRANTEAFF.

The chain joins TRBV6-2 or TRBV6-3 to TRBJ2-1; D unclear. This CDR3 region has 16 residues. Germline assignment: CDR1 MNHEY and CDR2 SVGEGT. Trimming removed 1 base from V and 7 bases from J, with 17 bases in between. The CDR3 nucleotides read TGTGCCAGCAGTTACTATCCGGGTCGGGTAAGAAATGAGCAGTTCTTC. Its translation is CASSYYPGRVRNEQFF.

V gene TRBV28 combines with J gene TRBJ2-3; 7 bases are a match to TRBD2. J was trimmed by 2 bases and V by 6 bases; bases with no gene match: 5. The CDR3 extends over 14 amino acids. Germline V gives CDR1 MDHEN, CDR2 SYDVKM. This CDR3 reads CASSQGLITDTQYF. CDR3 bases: TGTGCCAGCAGCCAGGGACTAATCACAGATACGCAGTATTTT. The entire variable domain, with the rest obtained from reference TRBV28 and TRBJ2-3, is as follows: DVKVTQSSRYLVKRTGEKVFLECVQDMDHENMFWYRQDPGLGLRLIYFSYDVKMKEKGDIPEGYSVSREKKERFSLILESASTNQTSMYLCASSQGLITDTQYFGPGTRLTVL.

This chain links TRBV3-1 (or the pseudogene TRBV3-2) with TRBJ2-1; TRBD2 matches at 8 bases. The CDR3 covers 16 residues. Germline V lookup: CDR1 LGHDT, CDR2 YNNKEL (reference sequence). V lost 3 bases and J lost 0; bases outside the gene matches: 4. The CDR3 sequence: CASSQSGGSSYNEQFF. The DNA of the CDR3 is TGTGCCAGCAGCCAGTCGGGGGGGAGCTCCTACAATGAGCAGTTCTTC.

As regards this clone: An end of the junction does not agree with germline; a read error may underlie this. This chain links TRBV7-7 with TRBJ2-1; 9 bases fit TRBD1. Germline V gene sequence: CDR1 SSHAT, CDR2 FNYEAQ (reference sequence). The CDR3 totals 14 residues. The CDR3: CASSARDRANEQFF. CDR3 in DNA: TGTGCTAGCAGCGCCCGGGACAGGGCGAATGAGCAGTTCTTC.

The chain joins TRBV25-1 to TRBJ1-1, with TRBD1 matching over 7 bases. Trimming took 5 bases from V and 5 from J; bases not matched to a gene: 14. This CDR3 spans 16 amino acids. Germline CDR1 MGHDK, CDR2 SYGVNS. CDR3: CASSLNRGPRGTEAFF. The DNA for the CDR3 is TGTGCCAGCAGTCTAAACAGGGGTCCCCGGGGTACTGAAGCTTTCTTT.

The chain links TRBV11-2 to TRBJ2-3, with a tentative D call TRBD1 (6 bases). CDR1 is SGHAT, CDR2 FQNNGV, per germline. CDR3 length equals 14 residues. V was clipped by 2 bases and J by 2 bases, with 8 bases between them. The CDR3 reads CASSLKGDTDTQYF. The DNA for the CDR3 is TGTGCCAGCAGCTTAAAGGGGGACACAGATACGCAGTATTTT.

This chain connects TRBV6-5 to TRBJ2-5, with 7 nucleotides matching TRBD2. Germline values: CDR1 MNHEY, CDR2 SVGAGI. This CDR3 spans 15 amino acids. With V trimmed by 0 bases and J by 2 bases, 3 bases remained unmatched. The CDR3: CASSYSGGGQETQYF. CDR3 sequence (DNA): TGTGCCAGCAGTTACTCTGGGGGGGGACAAGAGACCCAGTACTTC.

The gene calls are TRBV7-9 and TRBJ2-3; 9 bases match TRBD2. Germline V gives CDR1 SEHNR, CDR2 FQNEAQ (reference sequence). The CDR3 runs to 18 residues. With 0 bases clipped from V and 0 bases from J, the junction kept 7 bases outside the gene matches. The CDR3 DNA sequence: TGTGCCAGCAGCTTAGCCCGTTGGGCGGGGGGGAGCACAGATACGCAGTATTTT. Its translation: CASSLARWAGGSTDTQYF.

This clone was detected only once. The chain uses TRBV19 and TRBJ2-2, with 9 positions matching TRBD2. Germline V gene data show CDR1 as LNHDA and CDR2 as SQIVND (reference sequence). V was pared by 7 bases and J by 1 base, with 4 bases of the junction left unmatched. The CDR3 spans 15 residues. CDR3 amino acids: CASTTSGWNTGELFF. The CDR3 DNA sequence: TGTGCCAGTACCACTAGCGGGTGGAACACCGGGGAGCTGTTTTTT.

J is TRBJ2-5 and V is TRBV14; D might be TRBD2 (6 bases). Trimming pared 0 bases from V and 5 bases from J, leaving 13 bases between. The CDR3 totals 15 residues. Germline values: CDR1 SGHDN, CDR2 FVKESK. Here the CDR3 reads CASSQDLGAGETQYF. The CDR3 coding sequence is TGTGCCAGCAGCCAAGATCTTGGGGCGGGGGAGACCCAGTACTTC.

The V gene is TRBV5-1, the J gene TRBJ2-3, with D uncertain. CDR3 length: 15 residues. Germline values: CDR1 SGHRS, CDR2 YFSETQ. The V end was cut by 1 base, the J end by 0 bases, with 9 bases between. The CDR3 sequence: CASSLFTTSTDTQYF. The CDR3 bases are TGCGCCAGCAGCTTGTTTACTACTAGCACAGATACGCAGTATTTT.

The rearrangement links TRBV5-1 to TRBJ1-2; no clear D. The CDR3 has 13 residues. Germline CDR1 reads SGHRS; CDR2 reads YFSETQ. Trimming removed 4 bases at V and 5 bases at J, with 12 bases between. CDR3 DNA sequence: TGCGCCAGCAGCGGCAACAAGTTTTATGGCTACACCTTC. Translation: CASSGNKFYGYTF.

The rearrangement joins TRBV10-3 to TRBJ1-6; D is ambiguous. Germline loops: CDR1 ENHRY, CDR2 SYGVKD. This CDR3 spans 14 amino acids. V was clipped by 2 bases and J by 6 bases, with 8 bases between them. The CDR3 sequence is CAISEEGANSPLHF. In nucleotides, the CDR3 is TGTGCCATCAGTGAGGAGGGAGCTAATTCACCCCTCCACTTT.

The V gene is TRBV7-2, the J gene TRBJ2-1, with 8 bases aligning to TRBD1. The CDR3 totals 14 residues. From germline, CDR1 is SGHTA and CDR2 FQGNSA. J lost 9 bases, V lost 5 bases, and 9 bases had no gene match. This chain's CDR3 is CASSPGQGQGEQFF. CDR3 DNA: TGTGCCAGCAGCCCAGGACAGGGCCAGGGTGAGCAGTTCTTC.

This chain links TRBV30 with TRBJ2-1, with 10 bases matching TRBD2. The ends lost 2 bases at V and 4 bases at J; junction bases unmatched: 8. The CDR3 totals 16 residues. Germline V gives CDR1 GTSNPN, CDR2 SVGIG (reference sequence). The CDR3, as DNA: TGTGCCTGGAGTCCGTGGGGTAGCGGGGGGTACAATGAGCAGTTCTTC. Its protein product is CAWSPWGSGGYNEQFF.

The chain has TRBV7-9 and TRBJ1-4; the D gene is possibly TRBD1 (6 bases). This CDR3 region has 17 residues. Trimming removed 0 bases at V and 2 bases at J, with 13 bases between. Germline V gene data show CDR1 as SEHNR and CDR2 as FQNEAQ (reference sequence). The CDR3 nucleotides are TGTGCCAGCAGCTTAGCGACAGGTGCTTCGACTAATGAAAAACTGTTTTTT. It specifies CASSLATGASTNEKLFF.

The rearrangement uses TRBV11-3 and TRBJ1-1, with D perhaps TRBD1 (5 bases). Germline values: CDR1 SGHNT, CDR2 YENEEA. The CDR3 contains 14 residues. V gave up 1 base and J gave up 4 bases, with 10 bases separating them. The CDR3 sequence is CASSLGQGSTEAFF. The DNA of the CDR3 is TGTGCCAGCAGCTTAGGTCAGGGTAGCACTGAAGCTTTCTTT.

CDR3 sequence: CSASGAYTYEQYF. CDR3 bases: TGCAGTGCTAGTGGGGCGTACACCTACGAGCAGTACTTC. The chain links TRBV20-1 to TRBJ2-7; weak D call: TRBD1 (5 bases). Trimming removed 3 bases at V and 2 bases at J, with 11 bases between. The CDR3 sequence is 13 residues long. Germline V gene data show CDR1 as DFQATT and CDR2 as SNEGSKA (reference sequence).

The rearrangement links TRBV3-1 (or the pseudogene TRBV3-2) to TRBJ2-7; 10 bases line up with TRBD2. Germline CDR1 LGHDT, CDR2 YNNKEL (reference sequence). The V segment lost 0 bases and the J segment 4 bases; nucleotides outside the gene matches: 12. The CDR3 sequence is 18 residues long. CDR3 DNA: TGTGCCAGCAGCCAAGAAAGGGGAGCGGGGGGGCCTTCGTACGAGCAGTACTTC. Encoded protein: CASSQERGAGGPSYEQYF.

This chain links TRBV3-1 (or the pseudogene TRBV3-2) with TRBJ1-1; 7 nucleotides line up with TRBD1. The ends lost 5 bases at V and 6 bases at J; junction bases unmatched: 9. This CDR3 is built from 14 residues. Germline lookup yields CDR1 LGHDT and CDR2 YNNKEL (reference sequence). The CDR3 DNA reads TGTGCCAGCAGCTTCTCCGGGACAGTGGCTGAAGCTTTCTTT. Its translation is CASSFSGTVAEAFF.

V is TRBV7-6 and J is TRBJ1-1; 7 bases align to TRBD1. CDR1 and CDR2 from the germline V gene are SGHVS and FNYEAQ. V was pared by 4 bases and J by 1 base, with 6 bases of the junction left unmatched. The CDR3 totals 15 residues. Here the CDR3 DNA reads TGTGCCAGCAGCTACATAGGACAGGAGAACACTGAAGCTTTCTTT. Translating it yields CASSYIGQENTEAFF.

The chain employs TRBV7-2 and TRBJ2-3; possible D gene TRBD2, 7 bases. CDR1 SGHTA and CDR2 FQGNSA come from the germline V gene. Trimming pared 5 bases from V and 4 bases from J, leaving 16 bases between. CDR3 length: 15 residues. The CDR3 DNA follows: TGTGCCAGCAGCCTAGTGGGGGGGGCCGCAGATACGCAGTATTTT. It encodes CASSLVGGAADTQYF.

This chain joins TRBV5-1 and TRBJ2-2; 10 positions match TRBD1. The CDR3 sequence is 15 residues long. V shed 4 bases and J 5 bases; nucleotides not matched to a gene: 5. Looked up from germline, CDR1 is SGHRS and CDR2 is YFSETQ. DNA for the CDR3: TGCGCCAGCAGCCTCGGACAGGGGGGAACCGGGGAGCTGTTTTTT. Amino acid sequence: CASSLGQGGTGELFF.

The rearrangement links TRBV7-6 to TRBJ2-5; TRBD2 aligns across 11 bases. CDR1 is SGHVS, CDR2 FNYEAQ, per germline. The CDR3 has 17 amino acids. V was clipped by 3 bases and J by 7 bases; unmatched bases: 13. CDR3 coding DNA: TGTGCCAGCAGCTTCCCGCTAGCGGGGGGCCCGTCAGGGACCCAGTACTTC. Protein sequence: CASSFPLAGGPSGTQYF.